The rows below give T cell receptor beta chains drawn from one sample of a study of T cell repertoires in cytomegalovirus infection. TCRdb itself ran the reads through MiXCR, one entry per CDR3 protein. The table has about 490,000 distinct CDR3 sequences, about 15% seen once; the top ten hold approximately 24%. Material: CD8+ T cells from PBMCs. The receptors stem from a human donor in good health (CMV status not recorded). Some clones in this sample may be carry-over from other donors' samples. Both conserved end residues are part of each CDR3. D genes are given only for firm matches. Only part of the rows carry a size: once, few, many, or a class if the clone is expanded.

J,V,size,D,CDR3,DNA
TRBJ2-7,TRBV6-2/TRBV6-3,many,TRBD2,CASSSPSGGANEQYF,TGTGCCAGCAGTTCCCCTAGCGGGGGGGCAAACGAGCAGTACTTC
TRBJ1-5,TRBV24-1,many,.,CATSDSGWDQPQHF,TGTGCCACCAGTGATTCGGGGTGGGATCAGCCCCAGCATTTT
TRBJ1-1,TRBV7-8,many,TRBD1,CASSLGQGGEAFF,TGTGCCAGCAGCTTAGGGCAGGGGGGTGAAGCTTTCTTT
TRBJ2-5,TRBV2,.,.,CASSDVPEMYQETQYF,TGTGCCAGCAGTGACGTGCCGGAGATGTACCAAGAGACCCAGTACTTC
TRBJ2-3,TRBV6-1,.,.,CASSEARGSGTDTQYF,TGTGCCAGCAGTGAAGCGCGGGGAAGTGGCACAGATACGCAGTATTTT
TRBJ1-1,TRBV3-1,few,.,CASSQDRVGQNTEAFF,TGTGCCAGCAGCCAAGATAGGGTAGGGCAGAACACTGAAGCTTTCTTT
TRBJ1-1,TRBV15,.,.,CATSRGWRGANTEAFF,TGTGCCACCAGCAGAGGCTGGAGGGGGGCGAACACTGAAGCTTTCTTT
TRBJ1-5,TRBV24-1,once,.,CATSESDRSPLNQPQHF,TGTGCCACCAGTGAATCCGACAGGAGCCCTCTTAATCAGCCCCAGCATTTT
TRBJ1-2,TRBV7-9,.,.,CASSLDTGANYGYTF,TGTGCCAGCAGCTTAGATACGGGAGCCAACTATGGCTACACCTTC
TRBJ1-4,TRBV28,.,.,CASSLRKIQVRTNEKLFF,TGTGCCAGCAGTTTAAGGAAAATACAGGTGCGGACTAATGAAAAACTGTTTTTT
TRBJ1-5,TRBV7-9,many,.,CASSSPGRGGNQPQHF,TGTGCCAGCAGCTCGCCTGGGAGAGGAGGCAATCAGCCCCAGCATTTT
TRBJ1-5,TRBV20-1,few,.,CSARVRGSSKSQPQHF,TGCAGTGCTAGAGTACGGGGCAGCTCGAAATCTCAGCCCCAGCATTTT
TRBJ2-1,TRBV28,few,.,CASSLEGLYNEQFF,TGTGCCAGCAGTCTGGAGGGGCTCTACAATGAGCAGTTCTTC
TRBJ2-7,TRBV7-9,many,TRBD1,CASSSRGTGNHEQYF,TGTGCCAGCAGCTCTAGGGGGACAGGGAACCACGAGCAGTACTTC
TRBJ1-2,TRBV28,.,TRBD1,CASRTGQGRRGYTF,TGTGCCAGCAGAACGGGACAGGGGCGTAGGGGCTACACCTTC
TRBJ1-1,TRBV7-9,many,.,CASSPRRDNTEAFF,TGTGCCAGCAGCCCCCGGAGAGATAACACTGAAGCTTTCTTT
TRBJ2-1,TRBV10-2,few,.,CASRDIGGNEQFF,TGCGCCAGCAGAGACATAGGAGGGAATGAGCAGTTCTTC
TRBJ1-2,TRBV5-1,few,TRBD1,CASSRSTGGGGYTF,TGCGCCAGCAGCCGCTCGACAGGGGGTGGCGGCTACACCTTC
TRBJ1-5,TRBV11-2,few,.,CASSLGARGEDQPQHF,TGTGCCAGCAGCTTAGGGGCGCGGGGCGAGGATCAGCCCCAGCATTTT
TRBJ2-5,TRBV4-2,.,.,CASSQDRTSGETQYF,TGTGCCAGCAGCCAAGATAGGACTTCCGGGGAGACCCAGTACTTC
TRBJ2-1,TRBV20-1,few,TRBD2,CSARVAGGPNEQFF,TGCAGTGCTAGAGTCGCGGGAGGGCCTAATGAGCAGTTCTTC
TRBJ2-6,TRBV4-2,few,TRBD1,CASSSGTGDFGANVLTF,TGTGCCAGCAGCTCCGGGACAGGGGATTTCGGGGCCAACGTCCTGACTTTC
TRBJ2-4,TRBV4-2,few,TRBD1,CASSSGQGARDIQYF,TGTGCCAGCAGCTCCGGACAGGGGGCGCGGGACATTCAGTACTTC
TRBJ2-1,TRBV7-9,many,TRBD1,CAITGTGSFGSSYNEQFF,TGTGCCATAACCGGGACAGGTTCGTTTGGAAGCTCCTACAATGAGCAGTTCTTC
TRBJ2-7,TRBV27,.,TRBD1,CASSLLGTALEQYF,TGTGCCAGCAGTTTACTAGGGACAGCCTTAGAGCAGTACTTC
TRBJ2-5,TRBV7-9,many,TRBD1,CASSIRDRAQETQYF,TGTGCCAGCAGCATCCGGGACAGGGCCCAAGAGACCCAGTACTTC
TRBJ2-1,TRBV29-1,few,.,CSVEAVSSYNEQFF,TGCAGCGTTGAAGCAGTCAGCTCCTACAATGAGCAGTTCTTC
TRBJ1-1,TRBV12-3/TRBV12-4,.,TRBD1,CASSSMYRGPTTNTEAFF,TGTGCCAGCAGTTCGATGTACAGGGGGCCCACGACGAACACTGAAGCTTTCTTT
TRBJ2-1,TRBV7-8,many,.,CASSLVGSLNEQFF,TGTGCCAGCAGCTTAGTCGGGAGTCTCAATGAGCAGTTCTTC
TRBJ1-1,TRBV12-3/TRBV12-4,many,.,CASSPGASSTFF,TGTGCCAGCAGTCCCGGGGCTAGTTCAACTTTCTTT
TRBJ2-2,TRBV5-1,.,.,CASSLRHRENTGELFF,TGCGCCAGCAGCTTGAGGCACAGGGAGAACACCGGGGAGCTGTTTTTT
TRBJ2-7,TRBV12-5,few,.,CASGLPGGYEQYF,TGTGCTAGTGGTTTGCCAGGAGGCTACGAGCAGTACTTC
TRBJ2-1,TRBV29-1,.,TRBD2,CSVLAGGSNEQFF,TGCAGCGTACTGGCGGGAGGGTCGAATGAGCAGTTCTTC
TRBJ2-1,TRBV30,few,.,CAWSGMTDEQFF,TGTGCCTGGAGTGGGATGACGGATGAGCAGTTCTTC
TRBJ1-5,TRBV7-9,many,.,CASSDTGVTTNQPQHF,TGTGCCAGCAGCGATACGGGAGTAACGACTAATCAGCCCCAGCATTTT
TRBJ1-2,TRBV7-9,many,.,CASSPDANYGYTF,TGTGCCAGCAGCCCCGACGCTAACTATGGCTACACCTTC
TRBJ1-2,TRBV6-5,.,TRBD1,CASSLGQQYGYTF,TGTGCCAGCAGTTTGGGACAGCAATATGGCTACACCTTC
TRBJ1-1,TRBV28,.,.,CASSSTLQDMNTEAFF,TGTGCCAGCAGTTCAACCCTACAGGACATGAACACTGAAGCTTTCTTT
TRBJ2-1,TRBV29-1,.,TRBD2,CSSPSGNEQFF,TGCAGCTCCCCTAGCGGCAATGAGCAGTTCTTC
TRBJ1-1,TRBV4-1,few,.,CASSPGVRVEAFF,TGCGCCAGCAGCCCCGGGGTCAGGGTTGAAGCTTTCTTT
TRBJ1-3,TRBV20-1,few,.,CSARVTGTGTSGNTIYF,TGCAGTGCTAGAGTCACCGGGACGGGCACCTCTGGAAACACCATATATTTT
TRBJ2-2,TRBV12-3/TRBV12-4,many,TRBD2,CASSLGLAGGRTGELFF,TGTGCCAGCAGTCTCGGACTAGCGGGAGGGCGCACCGGGGAGCTGTTTTTT
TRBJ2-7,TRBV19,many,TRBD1,CASSIVLEGGQYEQYF,TGTGCCAGTAGTATAGTACTGGAAGGGGGCCAATACGAGCAGTACTTC
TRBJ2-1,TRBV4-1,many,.,CASSQVGGSYNEQFF,TGCGCCAGCAGCCAAGTAGGGGGGTCCTACAATGAGCAGTTCTTC
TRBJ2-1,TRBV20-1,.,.,CSARGNYNEQFF,TGCAGTGCTAGGGGGAATTACAATGAGCAGTTCTTC
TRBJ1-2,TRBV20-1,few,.,CSARGADNYGYTF,TGCAGTGCTAGAGGTGCAGATAACTATGGCTACACCTTC
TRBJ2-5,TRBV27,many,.,CASRGLQETQYF,TGTGCCAGCCGGGGACTCCAAGAGACCCAGTACTTC
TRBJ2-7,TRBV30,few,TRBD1,CAWDPGQTYEQYF,TGTGCCTGGGACCCGGGACAGACGTACGAGCAGTACTTC
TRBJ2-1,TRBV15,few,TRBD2,CATSRTSGGAVFEQFF,TGTGCCACCAGCAGAACCAGCGGGGGGGCCGTTTTTGAGCAGTTCTTC
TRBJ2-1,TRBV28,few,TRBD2,CAISQAGGLANEQFF,TGTGCCATCTCTCAAGCGGGAGGGCTGGCCAATGAGCAGTTCTTC
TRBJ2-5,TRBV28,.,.,CASSLRGSRETQYF,TGTGCCAGCAGCCTCCGAGGAAGTAGGGAGACCCAGTACTTC
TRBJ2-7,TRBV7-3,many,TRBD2,CASSLTSSGRNEQYF,TGTGCCAGCAGCTTAACGTCTAGCGGGAGGAACGAGCAGTACTTC